One sample yielded the 32 T cell receptor beta chains listed below, sequenced in a study of long-term antiretroviral therapy in people with HIV. Runs used v3.0 of the immunoSEQ assay and were done at survey level. The method was immunoSEQ multiplex PCR; TCRdb's version includes in-frame clones alone and lacks a portion of them. The table shows 30,000 to 40,000 clones, with 85% to 95% occurring only once. The sequenced sample was unsorted PBMCs, obtained 4.1 years after starting antiretroviral therapy. These receptors were obtained from a woman in her 50s with HIV.

V is TRBV11-2 and J is TRBJ2-2; TRBD1 agrees at 7 bases. The CDR3 loop spans 16 amino acids. CDR1 and CDR2 from the germline V gene are SGHAT and FQNNGV. The V gene end was trimmed by 4 bases and the J gene end by 4 bases; junction bases not matched to a gene: 9. CDR3 nucleotides: TGTGCCAGCAGCTCGATCGGAGAGGGGGCCACCGGGGAGCTGTTTTTT. This codes for CASSSIGEGATGELFF. Full variable domain (rest looked up from reference TRBV11-2 and TRBJ2-2): EAGVAQSPRYKIIEKRQSVAFWCNPISGHATLYWYQQILGQGPKLLIQFQNNGVVDDSQLPKDRFSAERLKGVDSTLKIQPAKLEDSAVYLCASSSIGEGATGELFFGEGSRLTVL.

This clone appeared once. V gene TRBV4-2 combines with J gene TRBJ1-3; TRBD1 matches 7 bases. From germline, CDR1 is LGHNA and CDR2 YNFKEQ. The CDR3 is 15 residues long. Losses at the gene ends were 2 bases for V and 2 bases for J; bases not matched to a gene: 3. CDR3 in amino acids: CASSQPDRAGNTIYF. The CDR3 coding sequence is TGTGCCAGCAGCCAACCCGACAGGGCTGGAAACACCATATATTTT.

The chain uses TRBV7-6 and TRBJ1-5, with 8 bases fitting TRBD1. The V and J ends lost 5 bases and 4 bases, in that order; junction bases with no gene match: 22. Per germline, CDR1 SGHVS and CDR2 FNYEAQ. The CDR3 sequence is 20 residues long. CDR3 region: CASSTWTGHANRASNQPQHF. The CDR3 nucleotides are TGTGCCAGCAGCACTTGGACAGGGCACGCTAACAGGGCGAGTAATCAGCCCCAGCATTTT. Drawing the rest from reference TRBV7-6 and TRBJ1-5, the complete variable domain is GAGVSQSPRYKVTKRGQDVALRCDPISGHVSLYWYRQALGQGPEFLTYFNYEAQQDKSGLPNDRFSAERPEGSISTLTIQRTEQRDSAMYRCASSTWTGHANRASNQPQHFGDGTRLSIL.

This CDR3 reads CASSPTGHGEQYF. The DNA of the CDR3 is TGTGCCAGCAGCCCTACAGGGCACGGCGAGCAGTACTTC. The chain employs TRBV11-3 and TRBJ2-7, with D possibly being TRBD1 (6 bases). The CDR3 is 13 amino acids. Germline assignment: CDR1 SGHNT and CDR2 YENEEA. V shed 5 bases and J shed 6 bases, with 14 bases lying between them. The full variable domain, its missing parts supplied by reference TRBV11-3 and TRBJ2-7, is EAGVVQSPRYKIIEKKQPVAFWCNPISGHNTLYWYLQNLGQGPELLIRYENEEAVDDSQLPKDRFSAERLKGVDSTLKIQPAELGDSAVYLCASSPTGHGEQYFGPGTRLTVT.

This sequence joins TRBV10-3 and TRBJ1-1; D remains unclear. Trimming removed 6 bases at V and 3 bases at J, with 11 bases between. Germline-derived CDR1 and CDR2 are ENHRY and SYGVKD. The CDR3 is made up of 13 amino acids. The CDR3 reads CAIRIEGDTEAFF. The CDR3 DNA reads TGTGCCATCAGAATCGAAGGTGACACTGAAGCTTTCTTT.

This chain connects TRBV27 to TRBJ2-5; D possibly uses TRBD1 or TRBD2 (5 bases each). There are 14 residues in the CDR3. The V gene lost 2 bases and the J gene lost 4 bases, with 11 bases spanning the gap. Germline V lookup: CDR1 MNHEY, CDR2 SMNVEV (reference sequence). CDR3: CASSLRRDGETQYF. Here the CDR3 DNA reads TGTGCCAGCAGTTTACGCAGGGACGGAGAGACCCAGTACTTC.

The chain couples TRBV6-5 to TRBJ2-7; no firm D call. This CDR3 has 13 amino acids. The V gene lost 5 bases and the J gene lost 4 bases, with 12 bases spanning the gap. Germline CDR1 and CDR2: MNHEY and SVGAGI. The CDR3 protein is CASSNAVTYEQYF. DNA for the CDR3: TGTGCCAGCAGTAACGCAGTAACTTACGAGCAGTACTTC.

The CDR3 here is CASSRRPGRTDTQYF. The CDR3 DNA follows: TGTGCCAGCAGTCGACGACCAGGGCGCACAGATACGCAGTATTTT. V usage is TRBV6-5 and J usage is TRBJ2-3; tentatively, D is TRBD1 (5 bases). From germline, CDR1 is MNHEY and CDR2 SVGAGI. The ends were cut back, 5 bases at V and 1 base at J, with 13 bases in the middle. The CDR3 runs to 15 residues.

The chain has TRBV25-1 and TRBJ2-3, with 11 bases that match TRBD2. The trim removed 4 bases at V and 14 bases at J, leaving 5 bases unmatched. The CDR3 loop spans 12 amino acids. Germline V lookup: CDR1 MGHDK, CDR2 SYGVNS. CDR3 DNA sequence: TGTGCCAGCAGTGGACTAGCGGGGATATCGTATTTT. Translated, it gives CASSGLAGISYF.

CDR3 bases: TGTGCCAGTACCCCCGGGACGGCTAATGAAAAACTGTTTTTT. It translates to CASTPGTANEKLFF. The chain couples TRBV19 to TRBJ1-4, with D possibly being TRBD1 (5 bases). The V end lost 7 bases, the J end lost 3 bases, and 12 bases lay between the germline ends. Per germline, CDR1 LNHDA and CDR2 SQIVND (reference sequence). The CDR3 contains 14 residues.

The chain couples TRBV10-2 to TRBJ2-7, with D hard to call. Germline V CDR1 and CDR2: WSHSY, SAAADI. V dropped 3 bases and J dropped 0 bases, with 9 bases sitting between them. This CDR3 region has 14 residues. The CDR3 protein is CASSDVGLSYEQYF. In DNA form, the CDR3 reads TGCGCCAGCAGTGATGTCGGTCTCTCCTACGAGCAGTACTTC.

V usage is TRBV6-4 and J usage is TRBJ1-4; no definite D call. Trimming pared 5 bases from V and 4 bases from J, leaving 8 bases between. This CDR3 spans 13 amino acids. Germline V gives CDR1 MRHNA, CDR2 SNTAGT. The CDR3 coding sequence is TGTGCCAGCAGTACGGACCTTAATGAAAAACTGTTTTTT. The encoded protein is CASSTDLNEKLFF.

V is TRBV7-8 and J is TRBJ2-1; 8 bases align to TRBD2. This CDR3 has 20 amino acids. Trimming removed 5 bases from V and 0 bases from J; junction bases left unmatched: 18. The V gene's germline CDR1 is SGHVS and CDR2 FQNEAQ. The CDR3 is CASSVALGGGLALSYNEQFF. CDR3 DNA: TGTGCCAGCAGCGTTGCTTTGGGCGGGGGGTTAGCCCTCTCCTACAATGAGCAGTTCTTC.

The rearrangement joins TRBV19 to TRBJ1-2; 7 bases line up with TRBD1. CDR3 length: 16 residues. The V gene end was trimmed by 4 bases and the J gene end by 0 bases; junction bases not matched to a gene: 8. CDR1 LNHDA and CDR2 SQIVND come from the germline V gene (reference sequence). The CDR3 spells CASSREQGTANYGYTF. CDR3 nucleotides: TGTGCCAGTAGTAGGGAACAGGGGACAGCTAACTATGGCTACACCTTC.

This chain links TRBV19 with TRBJ2-7; no clear D. The V and J ends lost 3 bases and 0 bases respectively, with 9 bases between them. This CDR3 has 14 amino acids. Germline-derived CDR1 and CDR2 are LNHDA and SQIVND (reference sequence). DNA for the CDR3: TGTGCCAGTAGTATCGTCTCCAGCTCCTACGAGCAGTACTTC. It codes for CASSIVSSSYEQYF.

This chain's CDR3 is CASSLALLAGGIQETQYF. Here the CDR3 DNA reads TGCGCCAGCAGCTTGGCTCTACTAGCGGGGGGGATCCAAGAGACCCAGTACTTC. The chain combines TRBV5-1 with TRBJ2-5; 13 nucleotides match TRBD2. The CDR3 sequence is 18 residues long. Germline values: CDR1 SGHRS, CDR2 YFSETQ. Germline trimming cut 0 bases from V and 1 base from J; bases unmatched to any gene: 6.

The rearrangement joins TRBV6-5 to TRBJ2-5; 7 bases agree with TRBD2. Germline lookup yields CDR1 MNHEY and CDR2 SVGAGI. Unmatched junction bases numbered 5, after V lost 7 bases and J lost 3 bases. This CDR3 comprises 13 residues. The CDR3 DNA reads TGTGCCAGCAAAGCTAGCGGAAAAGAGACCCAGTACTTC. This gives the protein CASKASGKETQYF.

The V call is TRBV5-6, the J call TRBJ2-3; TRBD2 might be the D (5 bases). Germline V lookup: CDR1 SGHDT, CDR2 YYEEEE. The V gene lost 1 base and the J gene lost 10 bases, with 13 bases spanning the gap. The CDR3 consists of 13 residues. CDR3 nucleotide sequence: TGTGCCAGCAGCTTGCCTAGCCCCATTGCGCAGTATTTT. Translating it yields CASSLPSPIAQYF.

This clone appeared a single time. The chain is built from TRBV18 and TRBJ2-6; the D is unclear. Trimming shortened V by 2 bases and J by 2 bases, and 13 bases separated the two germline ends. Germline V gene sequence: CDR1 KGHSH, CDR2 LQKENI. The CDR3 has 17 residues. The CDR3 nucleotides read TGTGCCAGCTCACCAGGGGTTCCGACGGCTGGGGCCAACGTCCTGACTTTC. Translated: CASSPGVPTAGANVLTF.

This chain connects TRBV7-3 to TRBJ1-1, with D hard to call. Trimming left V 2 bases short and J 0 bases short, with 10 bases between. The CDR3 contains 15 residues. CDR1 is SGHTA, CDR2 FQGTGA, per germline. The CDR3 loop is CASSLYGIMNTEAFF. The CDR3 DNA reads TGTGCCAGCAGCTTATACGGCATTATGAACACTGAAGCTTTCTTT. Combining the CDR3 with reference TRBV7-3 and TRBJ1-1 gives the whole variable domain GAGVSQTPSNKVTEKGKYVELRCDPISGHTALYWYRQSLGQGPEFLIYFQGTGAADDSGLPNDRFFAVRPEGSVSTLKIQRTERGDSAVYLCASSLYGIMNTEAFFGQGTRLTVV.

This clone was observed a few times. The chain uses TRBV13 and TRBJ1-2, with 11 bases fitting TRBD1. The germline CDR1 and CDR2 sequences are PRHDT and FYEKMQ (reference sequence). With V trimmed by 4 bases and J by 8 bases, 18 bases remained unmatched. This CDR3 contains 18 residues. CDR3 DNA: TGTGCCAGCAGCTCGCGTGTGGACAGGGGGCTACCGGTCGACGGCTACACCTTC. It encodes CASSSRVDRGLPVDGYTF.

The chain couples TRBV9 to TRBJ1-2; the D gene is possibly TRBD1 (5 bases). This CDR3 has 15 amino acids. V shed 0 bases and J shed 2 bases, with 11 bases lying between them. In germline, CDR1 is SGDLS, CDR2 YYNGEE. The CDR3 DNA reads as TGTGCCAGCAGCGTAGTGGCAGGGCACAACTATGGCTACACCTTC. It codes for CASSVVAGHNYGYTF.

This clone was seen just once. This chain uses TRBV5-4 with TRBJ2-3, with TRBD2 matching over 8 bases. This CDR3 is 15 amino acids long. Germline values: CDR1 SGHNT, CDR2 YYREEE (reference sequence). The V gene end was trimmed by 2 bases and the J gene end by 2 bases; junction bases not matched to a gene: 4. The CDR3 protein is CASSLSGGYTDTQYF. DNA for the CDR3: TGTGCCAGCAGCTTATCGGGGGGGTACACAGATACGCAGTATTTT.

This clone has only a few counts. This chain connects TRBV4-3 to TRBJ2-3; D unclear. Per germline, CDR1 LGHNA and CDR2 YSLEER. The CDR3 consists of 16 residues. The V gene lost 4 bases and the J gene lost 4 bases, with 18 bases spanning the gap. This chain's CDR3 is CASSPGLGIGPDTQYF. Written as DNA, the CDR3 is TGCGCCAGCAGCCCCGGTTTGGGGATAGGCCCAGATACGCAGTATTTT.

V usage is TRBV7-2 and J usage is TRBJ1-5, with D unclear. Germline V gene data show CDR1 as SGHTA and CDR2 as FQGNSA. The V gene lost 3 bases and the J gene lost 6 bases, with 12 bases spanning the gap. This CDR3 is 14 amino acids long. CDR3 sequence: CASSFPGIGQPQHF. The CDR3 nucleotides are TGTGCCAGCAGCTTCCCGGGGATAGGTCAGCCCCAGCATTTT. The entire variable domain, with the rest obtained from reference TRBV7-2 and TRBJ1-5, is as follows: GAGVSQSPSNKVTEKGKDVELRCDPISGHTALYWYRQSLGQGLEFLIYFQGNSAPDKSGLPSDRFSAERTGGSVSTLTIQRTQQEDSAVYLCASSFPGIGQPQHFGDGTRLSIL.

The chain carries TRBV9 and TRBJ2-1; TRBD1 agrees at 10 bases. V lost 2 bases and J lost 3; bases outside the gene matches: 14. The CDR3 runs 19 residues. Looked up from germline, CDR1 is SGDLS and CDR2 is YYNGEE. The DNA of the CDR3 is TGTGCCAGCAGCGTCGTGTGTATGAGACAGGGGGCCTGCTACAATGAGCAGTTCTTC. Its translation is CASSVVCMRQGACYNEQFF.

The chain joins TRBV6-5 to TRBJ1-1; D is undetermined. V was trimmed by 2 bases and J by 7 bases, leaving 8 bases between them. There are 12 residues in the CDR3. Germline V CDR1 and CDR2: MNHEY, SVGAGI. CDR3: CASSYPPSEAFF. The CDR3 DNA sequence: TGTGCCAGCAGTTACCCCCCAAGTGAAGCTTTCTTT.

This chain joins TRBV7-2 and TRBJ2-7; D is possibly TRBD2 (6 bases). The length of the CDR3 is 13 residues. The V end was cut by 3 bases, the J end by 4 bases, with 10 bases between. The germline V gene has CDR1 SGHTA and CDR2 FQGNSA. Written as DNA, the CDR3 is TGTGCCAGCAGCTTCCTGGGAGGTTACGAGCAGTACTTC. This translates into CASSFLGGYEQYF.

This chain connects TRBV27 to TRBJ2-2, with 7 bases aligning to TRBD1. Germline V lookup: CDR1 MNHEY, CDR2 SMNVEV (reference sequence). Trimming cost V 6 bases and J 1 base; bases outside gene matches: 5. The CDR3 loop spans 15 amino acids. The CDR3 region is CASRPGTENTGELFF. Here the CDR3 DNA reads TGTGCCAGCAGACCAGGGACAGAGAACACCGGGGAGCTGTTTTTT.

The rearrangement uses TRBV28 and TRBJ1-5; D is possibly TRBD1 (6 bases). Germline V lookup: CDR1 MDHEN, CDR2 SYDVKM. Trimming shortened V by 3 bases and J by 0 bases, and 21 bases separated the two germline ends. This CDR3 spans 19 amino acids. CDR3 amino acids: CASSFPIIQGINSNQPQHF. Written as DNA, the CDR3 is TGTGCCAGCAGTTTCCCTATTATACAGGGTATCAATAGCAATCAGCCCCAGCATTTT.

The gene calls are TRBV7-6 and TRBJ2-1; possibly TRBD1 for D (6 bases). Trimming stripped 5 bases from V and 4 bases from J, with 12 bases between. The CDR3 is 14 residues long. Germline CDR1 is SGHVS and CDR2 is FNYEAQ. CDR3 nucleotides: TGTGCCAGCAGCGACGGACAGTCTTACAATGAGCAGTTCTTC. Its protein is CASSDGQSYNEQFF.

V usage is TRBV19 and J usage is TRBJ2-3; D remains unclear. The germline V and J ends were trimmed by 7 bases and 0 bases, with 20 bases remaining between them. The CDR3 spans 17 residues. CDR1 and CDR2 from the germline V gene are LNHDA and SQIVND (reference sequence). This CDR3 reads CASTPNFASISTDTQYF. CDR3 sequence (DNA): TGTGCCAGTACTCCCAATTTTGCCTCGATTAGCACAGATACGCAGTATTTT.